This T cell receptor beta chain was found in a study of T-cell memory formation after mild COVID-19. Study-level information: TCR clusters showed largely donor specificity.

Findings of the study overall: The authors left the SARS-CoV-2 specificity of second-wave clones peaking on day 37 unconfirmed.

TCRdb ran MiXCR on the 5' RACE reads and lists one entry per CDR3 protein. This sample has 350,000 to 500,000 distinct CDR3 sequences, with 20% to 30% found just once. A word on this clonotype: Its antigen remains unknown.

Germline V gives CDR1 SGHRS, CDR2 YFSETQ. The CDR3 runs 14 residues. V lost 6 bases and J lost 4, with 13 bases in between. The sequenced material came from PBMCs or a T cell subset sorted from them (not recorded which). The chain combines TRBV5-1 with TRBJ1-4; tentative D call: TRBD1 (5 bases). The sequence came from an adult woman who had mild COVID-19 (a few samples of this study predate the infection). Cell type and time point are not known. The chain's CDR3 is CASTSGGVNEKLFF. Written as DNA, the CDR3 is TGCGCCAGCACCTCCGGGGGGGTTAATGAAAAACTGTTTTTT.